A single sample is the source of the 6 T cell receptor beta chains below, sequenced in a study of shared clonotypes between healthy human individuals. Terminally differentiated effector memory CD45RA+ cells were excluded from the naive CD8 cells, which were CD45RO-negative and positively selected for CCR7. Method: immunoSEQ multiplex PCR; TCRdb's copy keeps in-frame clones and lacks some. The sample shows about 2,200,000 clones, about 92% of them seen only once. Sample: naive CD8+ T cells from PBMCs. The source is a man younger than 35 in good health. Some clones in this sample may be carry-over from other donors' samples.

J is TRBJ2-1 and V is TRBV27; D is perhaps TRBD2 (5 bases). The CDR3 length is 16 residues. Germline V gives CDR1 MNHEY, CDR2 SMNVEV (reference sequence). Trimming took 4 bases from V and 9 from J, leaving 22 bases between them. CDR3 DNA: TGTGCCAGCAGTTCCCGAGGGCGGGCGCCCTCAATTGAGCAGTTCTTC. Amino acid sequence: CASSSRGRAPSIEQFF.

The chain combines TRBV27 with TRBJ2-3; D may match TRBD1 or TRBD2 (5 bases each). V lost 8 bases and J 4 bases, leaving 16 bases between the germline ends. The length of the CDR3 is 14 residues. The germline V gene has CDR1 MNHEY and CDR2 SMNVEV (reference sequence). CDR3 in DNA: TGTGCCAGCTCCCTGGGGGTTTCCCCAGATACGCAGTATTTT. Its protein product is CASSLGVSPDTQYF.

The chain joins TRBV27 to TRBJ2-2; TRBD2 matches 7 bases. Germline V CDR1 and CDR2: MNHEY, SMNVEV (reference sequence). The length of the CDR3 is 15 residues. After removal of 4 bases from V and 5 bases from J, the junction contained 7 bases not matched to a gene. The CDR3 region is CASSWAGEGTGELFF. The CDR3 DNA follows: TGTGCCAGCAGTTGGGCGGGAGAGGGAACCGGGGAGCTGTTTTTT.

This rearrangement joins TRBV27 to TRBJ2-2, with 9 bases that match TRBD2. V dropped 4 bases and J dropped 5; count of bases not matched to a gene: 17. Germline CDR1 and CDR2: MNHEY and SMNVEV (reference sequence). This CDR3 contains 19 residues. The DNA for the CDR3 is TGTGCCAGCAGTTCCTATCCGTTTGCGGGAGGGATGAGAACCGGGGAGCTGTTTTTT. Amino acids: CASSSYPFAGGMRTGELFF.

V usage is TRBV5-1 and J usage is TRBJ2-2, with 8 bases lining up with TRBD1. J gave up 6 bases and V 4 bases, and 5 bases lay outside the gene matches. The CDR3 consists of 14 residues. CDR1 is SGHRS and CDR2 is YFSETQ in the germline V gene. CDR3 sequence: CASSGTGFAGELFF. In DNA, the CDR3 is TGCGCCAGCAGCGGGACAGGATTTGCCGGGGAGCTGTTTTTT.

This clone was recorded only once. This chain uses TRBV5-1 with TRBJ2-7; 8 bases match TRBD2. The V segment lost 3 bases and the J segment 5 bases; nucleotides outside the gene matches: 10. This CDR3 spans 15 amino acids. The V gene's germline CDR1 is SGHRS and CDR2 YFSETQ. In nucleotides, the CDR3 is TGCGCCAGCAGCTATTACCAGCGGGAGCACCACGAGCAGTACTTC. It encodes CASSYYQREHHEQYF. The whole variable domain, filled in from reference TRBV5-1 and TRBJ2-7, reads KAGVTQTPRYLIKTRGQQVTLSCSPISGHRSVSWYQQTPGQGLQFLFEYFSETQRNKGNFPGRFSGRQFSNSRSEMNVSTLELGDSALYLCASSYYQREHHEQYFGPGTRLTVT.